The next 2 T cell receptor beta chains were all read from a single sample in a study of blood T cell repertoires in COVID-19. This table comes from immunoSEQ multiplex PCR, and its TCRdb copy is limited to in-frame clones, with some not included. This sample has around 98,000 clones, with 75% to 85% found just once. Sequencing input: peripheral blood. The receptors stem from a man in his sixties or seventies with acute or convalescent COVID-19.

J is TRBJ2-7 and V is TRBV5-5, with D maybe TRBD1 (6 bases). The CDR3 totals 15 residues. The germline V and J ends were trimmed by 2 bases and 5 bases, with 17 bases remaining between them. Germline CDR1 is SGHKS and CDR2 is YYEKEE (reference sequence). CDR3 DNA: TGTGCCAGCAGCTTCCTCGGCAGGGGTACCGACGAGCAGTACTTC. Protein: CASSFLGRGTDEQYF.

This chain uses TRBV6-5 with TRBJ1-5; no reliable D call. This CDR3 has 16 residues. Per germline, CDR1 MNHEY and CDR2 SVGAGI. V was cut by 2 bases and J by 2 bases, with 13 bases left in between. The CDR3 region is CASSYGSPRGNQPQHF. CDR3 DNA sequence: TGTGCCAGCAGTTACGGCAGCCCGCGGGGCAATCAGCCCCAGCATTTT.